These T cell receptor beta chains were read from a single sample in a study of patients and donors after allogeneic stem cell transplantation. TCRdb fed the RT-PCR reads into MiXCR, producing one record per CDR3 protein. The data show approximately 250,000 distinct CDR3 sequences, roughly an eighth seen once. Sequenced sample: blood, either unsorted or a sorted T cell fraction (not recorded which). These receptor sequences come from a human donor who was either an allogeneic HSCT recipient or a stem cell or donor lymphocyte infusion donor (not recorded which). It is not recorded whose cells these are; they may come from a transplant donor. Each CDR3 is given with its conserved first and last residue. The D gene is left open where the match is weak. Where a row states a size, it is once, few, many or the class of an expanded clone; other rows omit it.

clone size	V gene	J gene	D gene	CDR3 protein	CDR3 DNA
-	TRBV7-8	TRBJ2-4	TRBD2	CASSLQVASGGGIAKNIQYF	TGTGCCAGCAGCTTACAGGTCGCTAGCGGGGGGGGAATTGCCAAAAACATTCAGTACTTC
many	TRBV5-1	TRBJ2-7	-	CASSHGNPNSYEQYF	TGCGCCAGCAGCCACGGCAACCCAAACTCCTACGAGCAGTACTTC
many	TRBV12-3/TRBV12-4	TRBJ1-6	-	CASSSSTSHNSPLHF	TGTGCCAGCAGTTCCTCCACTTCACACAATTCACCCCTCCACTTT
many	TRBV5-5	TRBJ2-3	-	CASSVGSSSGPYTDTQYF	TGTGCCAGCAGCGTGGGGTCGTCGAGCGGGCCATACACAGATACGCAGTATTTT
-	TRBV5-1	TRBJ1-4	-	CASSVTSKTSVGEKLFF	TGCGCCAGCAGCGTAACTTCGAAGACATCGGTAGGCGAAAAACTGTTTTTT
few	TRBV11-3	TRBJ2-5	-	CASSFSGSRTQYF	TGTGCCAGCAGCTTCAGCGGCTCCCGGACCCAGTACTTC
few	TRBV27	TRBJ2-5	-	CASSLGRGETQYF	TGTGCCAGCAGTTTGGGCAGGGGTGAGACCCAGTACTTC
-	TRBV6-2/TRBV6-3	TRBJ1-2	-	CAARASGGYTF	TGTGCCGCGAGGGCCTCGGGCGGCTACACCTTC
-	TRBV6-5	TRBJ2-1	-	CASSYVQPGSNEQFF	TGTGCCAGCAGTTACGTACAGCCTGGGAGCAATGAGCAGTTCTTC
-	TRBV12-3/TRBV12-4	TRBJ2-3	-	CASSLSSLGTDTQYF	TGTGCCAGCAGTTTAAGCAGCTTGGGGACAGATACGCAGTATTTT
-	TRBV10-3	TRBJ1-3	-	CAISERGTVSGNTIYF	TGTGCCATCAGTGAGAGGGGGACGGTCTCTGGAAACACCATATATTTT
many	TRBV19	TRBJ2-1	TRBD1	CASSIGRTGVGSYNEQFF	TGTGCCAGTAGTATAGGTCGGACAGGGGTGGGCTCCTACAATGAGCAGTTCTTC
few	TRBV19	TRBJ1-1	-	CASKKEQLNTEAFF	TGTGCCAGTAAAAAGGAACAGCTGAACACTGAAGCTTTCTTT
-	TRBV18	TRBJ2-1	TRBD2	CASSPRFAGLAGARYEQFF	TGTGCCAGCTCACCACGGTTCGCGGGACTAGCGGGAGCTCGGTATGAGCAGTTCTTC
-	TRBV5-1	TRBJ2-7	-	CASSQTGSREQYF	TGCGCCAGCAGCCAGACAGGCTCCAGGGAGCAGTACTTC
-	TRBV7-8	TRBJ2-7	-	CASSLVSRGEQYF	TGTGCCAGCAGCTTAGTTTCTAGAGGCGAGCAGTACTTC
few	TRBV5-1	TRBJ2-2	-	CASNRDTGELFF	TGCGCCAGCAACAGGGACACCGGGGAGCTGTTTTTT
-	TRBV6-1	TRBJ1-3	TRBD1	CASRLQGTGNTIYF	TGTGCCAGCAGGTTACAGGGGACTGGAAACACCATATATTTT
-	TRBV6-1	TRBJ1-1	-	CASIADSMNTEAFF	TGTGCCAGCATTGCGGACAGCATGAACACTGAAGCTTTCTTT
-	TRBV10-3	TRBJ2-1	TRBD2	CAISERGLAGRDEQFF	TGTGCCATCAGTGAACGCGGACTAGCGGGCCGGGATGAGCAGTTCTTC
many	TRBV20-1	TRBJ1-3	-	CSARGSGYSGNTIYF	TGCAGTGCTAGAGGATCCGGTTACTCTGGAAACACCATATATTTT
many	TRBV9	TRBJ2-7	-	CASSVEGWSYEQYF	TGTGCCAGCAGCGTAGAAGGGTGGTCCTACGAGCAGTACTTC
few	TRBV6-2/TRBV6-3	TRBJ2-7	TRBD2	CASSYSSSGGYEQYF	TGTGCCAGCAGTTACTCGAGTAGCGGGGGGTACGAGCAGTACTTC
few	TRBV11-3	TRBJ1-1	TRBD1	CASNDRGLEAFF	TGTGCCAGCAACGACAGGGGACTTGAAGCTTTCTTT
-	TRBV6-1	TRBJ2-1	-	CASSESTLGPSSYNEQFF	TGTGCCAGCAGTGAAAGTACGTTGGGCCCGAGCTCCTACAATGAGCAGTTCTTC
-	TRBV9	TRBJ2-1	TRBD2	CASSAGTSDTYNEQFF	TGTGCCAGCAGCGCAGGGACTAGCGATACCTACAATGAGCAGTTCTTC
few	TRBV20-1	TRBJ1-1	-	CSASRLILGTEAFF	TGCAGTGCTAGCAGATTGATCCTAGGCACTGAAGCTTTCTTT
few	TRBV11-1	TRBJ1-2	TRBD1	CASSLYRTGANYGYTF	TGTGCCAGCAGCTTATACCGGACAGGAGCTAACTATGGCTACACCTTC
-	TRBV5-1	TRBJ2-2	-	CASSLEVSGAGELFF	TGCGCCAGCAGCTTGGAAGTTTCGGGGGCCGGGGAGCTGTTTTTT
few	TRBV3-1	TRBJ2-1	TRBD2	CASSQWEAGEHEQFF	TGTGCCAGCAGCCAATGGGAAGCGGGGGAGCATGAGCAGTTCTTC
many	TRBV12-3/TRBV12-4	TRBJ2-3	-	CASRAGDTQYF	TGTGCCAGCCGGGCGGGAGATACGCAGTATTTT
-	TRBV20-1	TRBJ2-7	TRBD2	CSALAESSYEQYF	TGCAGTGCTCTAGCGGAGAGCTCCTACGAGCAGTACTTC
-	TRBV6-5	TRBJ1-2	-	CASSYLTGSEGYTF	TGTGCCAGCAGTTACCTTACAGGCAGTGAGGGCTACACCTTC
many	TRBV11-2	TRBJ2-5	TRBD2	CASSTRTSGGRTTRTQYF	TGTGCCAGCAGCACTCGGACTAGCGGGGGTCGGACCACAAGGACCCAGTACTTC
few	TRBV6-5	TRBJ2-1	TRBD2	CASSYSGTSDYNEQFF	TGTGCCAGCAGTTATTCCGGGACTAGCGATTACAATGAGCAGTTCTTC
few	TRBV24-1	TRBJ2-3	-	CATSDKTLRPTDTQYF	TGTGCCACCAGTGATAAGACACTCCGGCCCACAGATACGCAGTATTTT
-	TRBV11-2	TRBJ1-2	TRBD1	CASSSIRGQGRRNYGYTF	TGTGCCAGCAGCTCAATCCGGGGACAGGGGCGCCGAAACTATGGCTACACCTTC
-	TRBV9	TRBJ2-1	TRBD2	CASSPWTRDLHNEQFF	TGTGCCAGCAGCCCCTGGACTAGAGACCTTCACAATGAGCAGTTCTTC
many	TRBV5-4	TRBJ1-2	-	CASSSETATYGYTF	TGTGCCAGCAGCTCCGAGACGGCAACATATGGCTACACCTTC
many	TRBV29-1	TRBJ2-1	TRBD2	CSVVRAGGYNEQFF	TGCAGCGTTGTAAGGGCGGGGGGTTACAATGAGCAGTTCTTC
many	TRBV3-1	TRBJ2-4	TRBD2	CASSQTLAGNIQYF	TGTGCCAGCAGCCAAACACTAGCGGGGAACATTCAGTACTTC
many	TRBV10-3	TRBJ2-3	TRBD2	CAISGVGAGEGDTQYF	TGTGCCATCAGTGGGGTCGGAGCGGGAGAAGGAGATACGCAGTATTTT
few	TRBV5-1	TRBJ2-7	TRBD2	CASSLGSGRLNEQYF	TGCGCCAGCAGCTTGGGTAGCGGGAGGCTCAACGAGCAGTACTTC
many	TRBV5-1	TRBJ2-7	-	CASSPAPGPRTYEQYF	TGCGCCAGCAGCCCAGCCCCGGGACCCAGGACCTACGAGCAGTACTTC
many	TRBV4-1	TRBJ1-2	TRBD1	CASSQGPTGGGVDYGYTF	TGCGCCAGCAGCCAAGGCCCGACAGGGGGTGGGGTAGACTATGGCTACACCTTC
few	TRBV7-8	TRBJ1-2	-	CASSSLQGMGYTF	TGTGCCAGCAGCTCTCTGCAGGGGATGGGCTACACCTTC
many	TRBV9	TRBJ2-3	-	CASSVEAGRAHTQYF	TGTGCCAGCAGCGTAGAGGCCGGGAGAGCACATACGCAGTATTTT
-	TRBV20-1	TRBJ1-4	-	CSAEEGVTNEKLFF	TGCAGTGCCGAAGAGGGGGTGACTAATGAAAAACTGTTTTTT
many	TRBV5-1	TRBJ2-3	TRBD2	CASSLSGRATDTQYF	TGCGCCAGCAGCTTAAGCGGGAGGGCCACAGATACGCAGTATTTT